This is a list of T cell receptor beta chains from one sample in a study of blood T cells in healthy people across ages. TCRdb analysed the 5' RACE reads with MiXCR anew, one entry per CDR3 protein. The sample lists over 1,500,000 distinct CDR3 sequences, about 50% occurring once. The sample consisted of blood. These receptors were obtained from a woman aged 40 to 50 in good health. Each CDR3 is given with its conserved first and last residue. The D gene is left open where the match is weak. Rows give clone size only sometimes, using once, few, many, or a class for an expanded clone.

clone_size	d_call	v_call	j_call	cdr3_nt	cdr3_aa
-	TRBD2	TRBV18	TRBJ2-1	TGTGCCAGCTCACCTCCCAGCGGGAGGGACGATGAGCAGTTCTTC	CASSPPSGRDDEQFF
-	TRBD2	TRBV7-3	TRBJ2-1	TGTGCCAGCAGCCGAACTAGCGGGGAAAACAATGAGCAGTTCTTC	CASSRTSGENNEQFF
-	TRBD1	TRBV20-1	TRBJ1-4	TGCAGTCCCACAGGGGGAGGCGAAAAACTGTTTTTT	CSPTGGGEKLFF
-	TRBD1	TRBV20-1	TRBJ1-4	TGCAGTGCTAGAGATCGACAGGGTTCTTCCCCAAAACTGTTTTTT	CSARDRQGSSPKLFF
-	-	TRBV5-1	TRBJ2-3	TGCGCCAGTAACCAAGGGGTCACAGATACGCAGTATTTT	CASNQGVTDTQYF
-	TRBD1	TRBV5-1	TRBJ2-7	TGCGCCAGCAGCCCGACAGGGAGTATTGCCTACGAGCAGTACTTC	CASSPTGSIAYEQYF
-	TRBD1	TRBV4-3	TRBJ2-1	TGCGCCAGCAGCCAGTTATGGACAGGGAACAATGAGCAGTTCTTC	CASSQLWTGNNEQFF
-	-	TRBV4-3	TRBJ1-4	TGCGCCAGCAGCCATGGGGCCGCAGCAACTAATGAAAAACTGTTTTTT	CASSHGAAATNEKLFF
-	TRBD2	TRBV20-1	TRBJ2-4	TGCAGTGCTAGGTTAGCGGGGGGAGCCAAAAACATTCAGTACTTC	CSARLAGGAKNIQYF
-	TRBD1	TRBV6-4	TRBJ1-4	TGTGCCAGCAGATTAGGACAGGGAGCAACTAATGAAAAACTGTTTTTT	CASRLGQGATNEKLFF
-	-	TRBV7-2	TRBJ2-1	TGTGCCAGCAGCTCCGGACAGGGACCTCGGGAGGGCAATGAGCAGTTCTTC	CASSSGQGPREGNEQFF
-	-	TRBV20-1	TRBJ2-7	TGCAGTGCTTGGGGGTCTTACGAGCAGTACTTC	CSAWGSYEQYF
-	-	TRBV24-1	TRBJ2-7	TGTGCCACCAGTGATCCGAGCGAGGGAAAGAGCTACGAGCAGTACTTC	CATSDPSEGKSYEQYF
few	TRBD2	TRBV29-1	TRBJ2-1	TGCAGCGTTGAGTTCGGTAGCGGGGGGAGAGTTAGCTCCTACAATGAGCAGTTCTTC	CSVEFGSGGRVSSYNEQFF
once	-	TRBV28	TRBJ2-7	TGTGCCAGCAGGCCCCATCTTACCCACCTCTACGAGCAGTACTTC	CASRPHLTHLYEQYF
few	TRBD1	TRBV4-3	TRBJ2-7	TGCGCCAGCAGCCAAGAGGGGGGACAGGGGGAGGGGCTCTACGAGCAGTACTTC	CASSQEGGQGEGLYEQYF
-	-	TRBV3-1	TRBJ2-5	TGTGCCAGCTCCCAATATCCTAGCGTAGAGACCCAGTACTTC	CASSQYPSVETQYF
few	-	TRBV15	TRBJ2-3	TGTGCCACCAGCAGAGGGGGGGGGCGATTAGATACGCAGTATTTT	CATSRGGGRLDTQYF
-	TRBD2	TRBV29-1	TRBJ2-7	TGCAGCGTTGTGGGACTAGCGGACGAGCAGTACTTC	CSVVGLADEQYF
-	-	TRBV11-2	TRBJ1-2	TGTGCCAGCAGTACAACCCTCGGGACACCCGATGGCTACACCTTC	CASSTTLGTPDGYTF
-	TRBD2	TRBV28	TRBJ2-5	TGTGCCAGCACGGTATTAGCGGGGAGGGCAGAGACCCAGTACTTC	CASTVLAGRAETQYF
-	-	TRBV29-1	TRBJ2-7	TGCAGCGTTCGGTCACGGTACGAGCAGTACTTC	CSVRSRYEQYF
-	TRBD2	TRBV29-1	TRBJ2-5	TGCAGCGTTGTAGTAGCGGGGGAAGAGACCCAGTACTTC	CSVVVAGEETQYF
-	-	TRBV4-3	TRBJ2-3	TGCGCCAGCAGCCACGTGACTAGCACAGATACGCAGTATTTT	CASSHVTSTDTQYF
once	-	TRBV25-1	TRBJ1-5	TGTGCCAGCACCGAAGGGGGGGGGAATCAGCCCCAGCATTTT	CASTEGGGNQPQHF
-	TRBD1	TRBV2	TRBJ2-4	TGTGCCAGCAGTTTCGACAGGGCGTCACTGGGAGAGCAGTACTTC	CASSFDRASLGEQYF
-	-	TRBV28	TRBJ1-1	TGTGCCAGCAGTTTCAGAGTTGAAGCTTTCTTT	CASSFRVEAFF
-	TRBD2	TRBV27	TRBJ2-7	TGTGCCAGCAGTTTACTGGCGACTAGCGGGTCCTACGAGCAGTACTTC	CASSLLATSGSYEQYF
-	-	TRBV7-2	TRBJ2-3	TGTGCCAGCAGCTTAGTAGTAGCGTTCACAGGTACGCAGTATTTT	CASSLVVAFTGTQYF
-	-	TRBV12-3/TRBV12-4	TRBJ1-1	TGTGCCAGCAGTTTAACAGGGTTTCCCAACACTGAAGCTTTCTTT	CASSLTGFPNTEAFF
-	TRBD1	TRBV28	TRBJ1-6	TGTGCCAGCAGTGGACAGGAGAGAAGCTCCTATAATTCACCCCTCCACTTT	CASSGQERSSYNSPLHF
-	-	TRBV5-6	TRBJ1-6	TGTGCCAGCAGCCAAGGACCGGCGGACTATAATTCACCCCTCCACTTT	CASSQGPADYNSPLHF
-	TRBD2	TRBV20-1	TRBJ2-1	TGCAGTGCTAGAAATCCTAGCGGGGGGGCCGGCTATGAGCAGTTCTTC	CSARNPSGGAGYEQFF